Sequencing of this T cell receptor beta chain was carried out in a study of CD8 T cell repertoires and HIV-1 epitope variants. Study background: Each of Twenty-five Gag and Nef epitope peptides stimulated a separate culture. An approximately 10-day culture received IL-2, IL-7 and IL-15 on days 3 and 7. Controls were a CMV, EBV and flu pool, Ebola AY9, and no peptide. Separate from the cultures, 1M uncultured T cells served as baseline.

Generated by immunoSEQ multiplex PCR, the TCRdb table keeps only in-frame clones and is missing some. Found here are 6,000 or so clones, 66% of them singletons; the top ten hold roughly 40%. As regards this clone: Its cognate antigen is unknown.

Germline loops: CDR1 MDHEN, CDR2 SYDVKM. The CDR3 has 13 amino acids. Trimming removed 3 bases from V and 9 bases from J, with 14 bases in between. The chain has TRBV28 and TRBJ1-2; D is uncertain. Sample: cultured CD8+ T cells derived from PBMCs. The TCR was taken from a male donor with HIV. This chain's CDR3 is CASSLVGLQSYTF. CDR3 coding DNA: TGTGCCAGCAGTTTGGTAGGGCTACAGAGCTACACCTTC.